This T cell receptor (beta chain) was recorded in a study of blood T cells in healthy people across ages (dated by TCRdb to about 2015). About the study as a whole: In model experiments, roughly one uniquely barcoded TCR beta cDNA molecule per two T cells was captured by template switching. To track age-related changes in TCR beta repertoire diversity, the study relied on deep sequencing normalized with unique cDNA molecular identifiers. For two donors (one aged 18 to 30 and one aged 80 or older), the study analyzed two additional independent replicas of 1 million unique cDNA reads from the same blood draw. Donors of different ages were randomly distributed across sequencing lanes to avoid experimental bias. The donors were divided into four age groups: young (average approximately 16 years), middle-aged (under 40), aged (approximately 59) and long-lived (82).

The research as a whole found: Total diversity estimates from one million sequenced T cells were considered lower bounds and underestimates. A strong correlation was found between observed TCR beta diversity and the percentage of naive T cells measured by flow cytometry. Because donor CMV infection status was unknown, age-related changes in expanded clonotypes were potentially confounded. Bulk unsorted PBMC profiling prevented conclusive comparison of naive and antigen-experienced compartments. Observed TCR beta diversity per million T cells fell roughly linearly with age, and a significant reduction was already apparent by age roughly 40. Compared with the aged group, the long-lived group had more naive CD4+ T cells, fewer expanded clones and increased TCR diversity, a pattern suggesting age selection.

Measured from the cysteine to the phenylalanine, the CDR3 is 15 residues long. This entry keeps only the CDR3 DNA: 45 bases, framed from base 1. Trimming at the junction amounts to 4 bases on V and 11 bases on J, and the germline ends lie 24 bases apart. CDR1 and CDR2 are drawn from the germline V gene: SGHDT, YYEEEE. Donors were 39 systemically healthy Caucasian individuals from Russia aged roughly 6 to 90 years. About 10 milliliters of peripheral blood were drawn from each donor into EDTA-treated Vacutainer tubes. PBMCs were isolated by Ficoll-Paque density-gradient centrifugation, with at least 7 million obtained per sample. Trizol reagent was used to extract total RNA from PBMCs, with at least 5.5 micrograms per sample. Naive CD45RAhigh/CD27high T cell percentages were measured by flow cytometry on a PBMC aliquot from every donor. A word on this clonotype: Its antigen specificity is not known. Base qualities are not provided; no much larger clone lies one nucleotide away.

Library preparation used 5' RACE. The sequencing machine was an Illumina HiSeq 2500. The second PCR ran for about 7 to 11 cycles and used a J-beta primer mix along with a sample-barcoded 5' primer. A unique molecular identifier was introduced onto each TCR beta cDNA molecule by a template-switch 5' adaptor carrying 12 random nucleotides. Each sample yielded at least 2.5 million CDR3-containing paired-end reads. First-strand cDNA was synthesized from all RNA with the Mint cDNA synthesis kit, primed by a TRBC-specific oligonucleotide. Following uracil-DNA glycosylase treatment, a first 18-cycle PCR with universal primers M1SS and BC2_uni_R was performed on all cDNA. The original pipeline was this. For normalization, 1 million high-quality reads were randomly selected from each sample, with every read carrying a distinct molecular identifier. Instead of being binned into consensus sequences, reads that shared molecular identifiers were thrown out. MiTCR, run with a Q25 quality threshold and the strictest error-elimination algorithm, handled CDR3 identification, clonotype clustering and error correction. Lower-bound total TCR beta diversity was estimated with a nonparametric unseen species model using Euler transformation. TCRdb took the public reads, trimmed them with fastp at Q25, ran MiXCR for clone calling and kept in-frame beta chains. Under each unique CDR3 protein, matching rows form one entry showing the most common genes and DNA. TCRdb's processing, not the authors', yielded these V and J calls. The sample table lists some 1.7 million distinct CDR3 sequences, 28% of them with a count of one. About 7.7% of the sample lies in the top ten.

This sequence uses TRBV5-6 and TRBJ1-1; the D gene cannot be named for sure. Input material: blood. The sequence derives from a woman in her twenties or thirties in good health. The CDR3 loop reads CASSGLGLGSLRAFF. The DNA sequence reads TGTGCCAGCAGCGGACTAGGGTTAGGGAGTCTTCGGGCTTTCTTT. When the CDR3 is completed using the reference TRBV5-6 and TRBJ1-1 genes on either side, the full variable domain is DAGVTQSPTHLIKTRGQQVTLRCSPKSGHDTVSWYQQALGQGPQFIFQYYEEEERQRGNFPDRFSGHQFPNYSSELNVNALLLGDSALYLCASSGLGLGSLRAFFGQGTRLTVV.